These 30 T cell receptor beta chains came from one sample sequenced in a study of T cell repertoires in cytomegalovirus infection. TCRdb re-analysed the reads in MiXCR, keeping a single row per CDR3 protein. The sample lists around 190,000 distinct CDR3 sequences, 13% to 15% occurring once. Sequenced input: PBMCs. The receptors stem from a human donor in good health (CMV status not recorded). Some clones in this sample may be carry-over from other donors' samples.

This clonotype was detected ten times or more. This rearrangement joins TRBV7-2 to TRBJ2-7; 11 bases are shared with TRBD1. J gave up 6 bases and V 2 bases, and 6 bases lay outside the gene matches. Germline values: CDR1 SGHTA, CDR2 FQGNSA. The CDR3 has 15 amino acids. The CDR3 DNA is TGTGCCAGCAGCTTACAGGACAGGGGGCTTGGCGAGCAGTACTTC. Its protein is CASSLQDRGLGEQYF. Full variable domain (remainder filled in from reference TRBV7-2 and TRBJ2-7): GAGVSQSPSNKVTEKGKDVELRCDPISGHTALYWYRQSLGQGLEFLIYFQGNSAPDKSGLPSDRFSAERTGGSVSTLTIQRTQQEDSAVYLCASSLQDRGLGEQYFGPGTRLTVT.

This clonotype turned up a few times. J is TRBJ1-6 and V is TRBV23-1; D is unresolved. TRBV23-1 qualifies as an ORF whose function is uncertain. This CDR3 has 12 amino acids. The V gene lost 2 bases and the J gene lost 14 bases, with 10 bases spanning the gap. The CDR3 is CASSQGNPALHF. The CDR3 DNA is TGCGCCAGCAGTCAAGGGAATCCGGCCCTCCACTTT.

Note on this clonotype: A much larger clone lies a single base off, so this may be a read error. This chain connects TRBV7-3 to TRBJ2-1, with 7 bases that match TRBD2. CDR3 length: 13 amino acids. The J segment lost 8 bases and the V segment lost 5 bases, leaving 6 bases of the junction unmatched. Germline values: CDR1 SGHTA, CDR2 FQGTGA. In DNA form, the CDR3 reads TGTGCCAGCAGCACGACTAGCAACCATGAGCAGTTCTTC. It yields the protein CASSTTSNHEQFF.

The chain employs TRBV9 and TRBJ1-1; TRBD1 agrees at 7 bases. Germline V gene sequence: CDR1 SGDLS, CDR2 YYNGEE. V was pared by 1 base and J by 1 base, with 4 bases of the junction left unmatched. The CDR3 runs to 15 residues. CDR3 region: CASSVMTGPNTEAFF. The CDR3, as DNA: TGTGCCAGCAGCGTAATGACAGGGCCGAACACTGAAGCTTTCTTT.

This clonotype came up many times. This chain links TRBV28 with TRBJ1-2; D is perhaps TRBD1 (6 bases). Looked up from germline, CDR1 is MDHEN and CDR2 is SYDVKM. The V gene lost 0 bases and the J gene lost 7 bases, with 12 bases spanning the gap. The CDR3 is made up of 14 amino acids. The CDR3 protein is CASSLWLGGPGYTF. The CDR3 DNA reads as TGTGCCAGCAGTTTATGGTTGGGGGGCCCTGGCTACACCTTC.

The gene calls are TRBV4-2 and TRBJ1-2; maybe TRBD1 (5 bases). The CDR3 has 14 residues. Germline lookup yields CDR1 LGHNA and CDR2 YNFKEQ. Trimming removed 1 base from V and 5 bases from J, with 11 bases in between. The CDR3, as DNA: TGTGCCAGCAGCCAAGGTCAGGGACCGTATGGCTACACCTTC. Its protein is CASSQGQGPYGYTF.

This clonotype was recorded at least ten times. The V gene is TRBV7-2, the J gene TRBJ2-7, with D perhaps TRBD1 (6 bases). Per the germline V gene, CDR1 is SGHTA and CDR2 is FQGNSA. The CDR3 contains 12 residues. Trimming left V 5 bases short and J 3 bases short, with 8 bases between. The CDR3 sequence: CASSEQGYEQYF. CDR3 bases: TGTGCCAGCAGCGAACAGGGCTACGAGCAGTACTTC.

This clonotype appeared many times. The chain uses TRBV7-2 and TRBJ1-5, with 8 bases that match TRBD1. Germline V lookup: CDR1 SGHTA, CDR2 FQGNSA. J was trimmed by 4 bases and V by 5 bases; bases with no gene match: 7. The CDR3 contains 15 residues. The DNA for the CDR3 is TGTGCCAGCAGCCCCGACAACAGGGGGAATCAGCCCCAGCATTTT. Protein: CASSPDNRGNQPQHF. Full variable domain (remainder filled in from reference TRBV7-2 and TRBJ1-5): GAGVSQSPSNKVTEKGKDVELRCDPISGHTALYWYRQSLGQGLEFLIYFQGNSAPDKSGLPSDRFSAERTGGSVSTLTIQRTQQEDSAVYLCASSPDNRGNQPQHFGDGTRLSIL.

This clonotype has ten or more counts. J is TRBJ1-2 and V is TRBV14; the match to TRBD1 covers 8 bases. V lost 1 base and J lost 6; bases outside the gene matches: 7. The CDR3 covers 15 residues. Germline V gives CDR1 SGHDN, CDR2 FVKESK. The CDR3 DNA sequence: TGTGCCAGCAGCCAAGGGCAGGGGGCTTGGGATGGCTACACCTTC. Protein: CASSQGQGAWDGYTF.

The sample holds a few counts of this clonotype. The rearrangement joins TRBV10-3 to TRBJ1-2, with 7 bases fitting TRBD1. The V and J ends lost 6 bases and 2 bases, in that order; junction bases with no gene match: 3. The length of the CDR3 is 13 residues. Looked up from germline, CDR1 is ENHRY and CDR2 is SYGVKD. The CDR3 protein is CAIRPGQNYGYTF. The DNA for the CDR3 is TGTGCCATCAGACCGGGACAGAACTATGGCTACACCTTC.

This clonotype has a count of ten or more. The CDR3, as DNA: TGTGCCAGCAGCCCTGGACAGGGGCGCAATCAGCCCCAGCATTTT. Amino acids: CASSPGQGRNQPQHF. J is TRBJ1-5 and V is TRBV7-6, with TRBD1 identical over 9 bases. The CDR3 is 15 amino acids. The V gene end was trimmed by 5 bases and the J gene end by 2 bases; junction bases not matched to a gene: 4. Germline V lookup: CDR1 SGHVS, CDR2 FNYEAQ. Full variable domain (outside the CDR3, taken from reference TRBV7-6 and TRBJ1-5): GAGVSQSPRYKVTKRGQDVALRCDPISGHVSLYWYRQALGQGPEFLTYFNYEAQQDKSGLPNDRFSAERPEGSISTLTIQRTEQRDSAMYRCASSPGQGRNQPQHFGDGTRLSIL.

This chain uses TRBV3-1 with TRBJ1-6; D is perhaps TRBD1 (5 bases). The CDR3 length is 13 residues. Germline CDR1 is LGHDT and CDR2 is YNNKEL (reference sequence). The V and J ends lost 1 base and 10 bases respectively, with 8 bases between them. The CDR3 DNA reads TGTGCCAGCAGCCAAGGGAGGGGATCACCCCTCCACTTT. Translation gives CASSQGRGSPLHF.

This clonotype was seen only a few times. The CDR3 nucleotides read TGTGCCAGCAGCGTGCCGGGACTACCAATAGAGACCCAGTACTTC. It encodes CASSVPGLPIETQYF. V is TRBV5-6 and J is TRBJ2-5; 7 bases line up with TRBD2. CDR3 length equals 15 residues. Germline CDR1 SGHDT, CDR2 YYEEEE. The V segment lost 4 bases and the J segment 4 bases; nucleotides outside the gene matches: 10.

In this sample, this clonotype turned up a few times. The V call is TRBV20-1, the J call TRBJ2-1, with a possible D match to TRBD2 (5 bases). The germline V and J ends were trimmed by 3 bases and 2 bases, with 8 bases remaining between them. This CDR3 region has 13 residues. The germline CDR1 and CDR2 sequences are DFQATT and SNEGSKA (reference sequence). The CDR3 reads CSASTGTYNEQFF. DNA of the CDR3: TGCAGTGCTAGTACCGGGACCTACAATGAGCAGTTCTTC.

This chain joins TRBV24-1 and TRBJ2-3; possibly TRBD2 for D (5 bases). The CDR3 spans 17 residues. CDR1 and CDR2 from the germline V gene are KGHDR and SFDVKD. The V and J ends lost 4 bases and 1 base respectively, with 17 bases between them. CDR3 amino acids: CATSDPSGSRGTDTQYF. CDR3 in DNA: TGTGCCACCAGTGACCCCTCGGGGTCTAGGGGCACAGATACGCAGTATTTT.

This clonotype was detected a few times. This sequence joins TRBV3-1 and TRBJ2-1, with 8 nucleotides matching TRBD2. This CDR3 contains 13 residues. The J segment lost 7 bases and the V segment lost 7 bases, leaving 6 bases of the junction unmatched. The germline V gene has CDR1 LGHDT and CDR2 YNNKEL (reference sequence). The CDR3 reads CASTGTRGNEQFF. As DNA, the CDR3 is TGTGCCAGCACCGGGACTAGGGGAAATGAGCAGTTCTTC.

This clonotype was seen many times. The rearrangement links TRBV7-8 to TRBJ2-5, with 7 nucleotides matching TRBD2. Looked up from germline, CDR1 is SGHVS and CDR2 is FQNEAQ. The junction had 8 bases not matched to a gene; V was cut back by 5 bases and J by 2 bases. The CDR3 extends over 15 amino acids. Here the CDR3 DNA reads TGTGCCAGCAGCCCCCGGGCGGGAGAGCAAGAGACCCAGTACTTC. As protein: CASSPRAGEQETQYF.

V is TRBV30 and J is TRBJ1-5; the D gene is possibly TRBD1 (6 bases). This CDR3 region has 13 residues. V shed 4 bases and J shed 7 bases, with 14 bases lying between them. Germline V gene data show CDR1 as GTSNPN and CDR2 as SVGIG (reference sequence). The DNA of the CDR3 is TGTGCCTGGACCGGGGGCCCCAGCCAGCCCCAGCATTTT. Translated: CAWTGGPSQPQHF.

The sample holds a few counts of this clonotype. This chain joins TRBV29-1 and TRBJ1-2; 10 bases match TRBD1. This CDR3 region has 13 residues. Germline assignment: CDR1 SQVTM and CDR2 ANQGSEA. With V trimmed by 4 bases and J by 3 bases, 2 bases remained unmatched. Written as DNA, the CDR3 is TGCAGCGTTGGCGGACAGGGGGACTATGGCTACACCTTC. Amino acids: CSVGGQGDYGYTF.

This clonotype has a count of ten or more. The V call is TRBV7-3, the J call TRBJ1-1; tentative D call: TRBD1 (6 bases). The V gene lost 4 bases and the J gene lost 2 bases, with 20 bases spanning the gap. The CDR3 has 17 amino acids. In germline, CDR1 is SGHTA, CDR2 FQGTGA. CDR3 loop: CASSSKERGTLNTEAFF. The CDR3 region has the DNA TGTGCCAGCAGCTCAAAGGAGCGTGGGACACTAAACACTGAAGCTTTCTTT. Variable domain in full (rest from reference TRBV7-3 and TRBJ1-1): GAGVSQTPSNKVTEKGKYVELRCDPISGHTALYWYRQSLGQGPEFLIYFQGTGAADDSGLPNDRFFAVRPEGSVSTLKIQRTERGDSAVYLCASSSKERGTLNTEAFFGQGTRLTVV.

This clonotype was found many times. V usage is TRBV7-9 and J usage is TRBJ2-6; D remains unclear. The V gene's germline CDR1 is SEHNR and CDR2 FQNEAQ (reference sequence). The CDR3 runs to 16 residues. Trimming took off 1 base at V and 1 base at J, with 8 bases between the two ends. CDR3 nucleotides: TGTGCCAGCAGCTTAGTGGGCAGGTCTGGGGCCAACGTCCTGACTTTC. Encoded protein: CASSLVGRSGANVLTF.

Many counts were recorded for this clonotype. This rearrangement joins TRBV28 to TRBJ1-5; a weak D match, TRBD1 (6 bases). V lost 5 bases and J 4 bases, leaving 15 bases between the germline ends. Germline assignment: CDR1 MDHEN and CDR2 SYDVKM. The CDR3 is 15 amino acids. CDR3 in amino acids: CASSPKTGLNQPQHF. The DNA for the CDR3 is TGTGCCAGCAGTCCGAAGACAGGCCTAAATCAGCCCCAGCATTTT.

This clonotype was recorded a few times. J is TRBJ2-2 and V is TRBV10-3; TRBD1 matches 8 bases. V was clipped by 6 bases and J by 3 bases; unmatched bases: 6. There are 15 residues in the CDR3. CDR1 and CDR2 from the germline V gene are ENHRY and SYGVKD. DNA for the CDR3: TGTGCCATCAGAAATACAGGGGGTGACACCGGGGAGCTGTTTTTT. This gives the protein CAIRNTGGDTGELFF.

The J gene is TRBJ1-1, the V gene TRBV19; D ambiguous. Germline V gives CDR1 LNHDA, CDR2 SQIVND (reference sequence). With 3 bases removed from V and 0 bases from J, the gap between germline ends came to 11 bases. The CDR3 runs 15 residues. The CDR3 DNA sequence: TGTGCCAGTAGTATTTTTATGACGGTGAACACTGAAGCTTTCTTT. Translation: CASSIFMTVNTEAFF.

This clonotype showed up many times. V gene TRBV6-2 or TRBV6-3 combines with J gene TRBJ2-3, with TRBD2 matching over 13 bases. CDR1 and CDR2 (germline): MNHEY, SVGEGT. The CDR3 spans 19 residues. V was pared by 6 bases and J by 2 bases, with 14 bases of the junction left unmatched. This CDR3 is CASRPPPVGLAGFTDTQYF. Written as DNA, the CDR3 is TGTGCCAGCAGGCCACCTCCCGTGGGACTAGCGGGATTCACAGATACGCAGTATTTT.

The table lists this clonotype with a few counts. The V call is TRBV11-1, the J call TRBJ2-5; a possible D gene is TRBD1 (6 bases). The V and J ends lost 4 bases and 5 bases respectively, with 20 bases between them. The CDR3 loop spans 16 amino acids. Looked up from germline, CDR1 is SGHAT and CDR2 is FQDESV (reference sequence). The CDR3 DNA is TGTGCCAGCAGCTCTCCGGTAGACAGGCCGGCCGAGACCCAGTACTTC. Translation: CASSSPVDRPAETQYF.

The sample holds many counts of this clonotype. The chain joins TRBV7-9 to TRBJ1-5; 11 bases are a match to TRBD1. This CDR3 contains 20 residues. Germline CDR1 SEHNR, CDR2 FQNEAQ (reference sequence). V shed 4 bases and J 4 bases; nucleotides not matched to a gene: 18. The CDR3 reads CASSYVRLGQGDRKNQPQHF. The CDR3 region has the DNA TGTGCCAGCAGCTACGTTAGGTTGGGACAGGGGGATAGGAAGAATCAGCCCCAGCATTTT.

The V and J genes are TRBV6-2 or TRBV6-3 and TRBJ2-5, with 15 bases aligning to TRBD2. This CDR3 contains 18 residues. The V gene end was trimmed by 7 bases and the J gene end by 2 bases; junction bases not matched to a gene: 11. CDR1 is MNHEY and CDR2 is SVGEGT in the germline V gene. The CDR3 DNA reads as TGTGCCAGCAAACCCGGGACTAGCGGGAGGCAACAGCAAGAGACCCAGTACTTC. This sequence encodes CASKPGTSGRQQQETQYF.

This clonotype was seen at least ten times. The chain couples TRBV7-2 to TRBJ2-5, with TRBD2 matching over 11 bases. The CDR3 runs 16 residues. Trimming at V came to 5 bases and at J to 3 bases, leaving 8 bases not matched to a gene. Germline V gene sequence: CDR1 SGHTA, CDR2 FQGNSA. In DNA, the CDR3 is TGTGCCAGCAGCCTTATAGCGGGGGGGCGAGAAGAGACCCAGTACTTC. Its protein is CASSLIAGGREETQYF.

This clonotype was recorded at least ten times. The chain couples TRBV7-2 to TRBJ1-4; no firm D call. The CDR3 length is 13 residues. The germline gives CDR1 SGHTA, CDR2 FQGNSA. Trimming removed 5 bases from V and 7 bases from J, with 11 bases in between. CDR3 sequence (DNA): TGTGCCAGCAGCCTCCATTCGTTTGAAAAACTGTTTTTT. Its translation is CASSLHSFEKLFF. Full variable domain (missing parts from reference TRBV7-2 and TRBJ1-4): GAGVSQSPSNKVTEKGKDVELRCDPISGHTALYWYRQSLGQGLEFLIYFQGNSAPDKSGLPSDRFSAERTGGSVSTLTIQRTQQEDSAVYLCASSLHSFEKLFFGSGTQLSVL.